What follows are 25 T cell receptor beta chains derived from one specimen sequenced in a study of T cell repertoires in cytomegalovirus infection. Using its own MiXCR run on the reads, TCRdb lists one record per CDR3 protein. Of 350,000 to 500,000 distinct CDR3 sequences in the sample, about a third were seen once. What was sequenced was PBMCs. The origin of the receptors is a human donor in good health (CMV status not recorded). Some clones in this sample may be carry-over from other donors' samples.

This clonotype has more than one count but fewer than ten. The gene calls are TRBV27 and TRBJ1-6; weak D call: TRBD1 (5 bases). Per germline, CDR1 MNHEY and CDR2 SMNVEV (reference sequence). V gave up 0 bases and J gave up 7 bases, with 10 bases separating them. The CDR3 spans 15 residues. The CDR3 bases are TGTGCCAGCAGTTTATCGCTGGGGGTAAATTCACCCCTCCACTTT. It codes for CASSLSLGVNSPLHF.

There are a few counts of this clonotype. This chain joins TRBV6-4 and TRBJ1-1; 8 nucleotides line up with TRBD1. Looked up from germline, CDR1 is MRHNA and CDR2 is SNTAGT. V shed 7 bases, J shed 7 bases, and the junction held 17 bases outside the gene matches. The CDR3 is 16 residues long. The CDR3 nucleotides are TGTGCCAGCAAAGCGACAGGGGTAGGCGCCGTTCTTGAAGCTTTCTTT. Its protein is CASKATGVGAVLEAFF.

This clonotype came up many times. The chain has TRBV7-8 and TRBJ2-1; 7 positions match TRBD2. The V gene end was trimmed by 5 bases and the J gene end by 6 bases; junction bases not matched to a gene: 13. Germline CDR1 SGHVS, CDR2 FQNEAQ. This CDR3 contains 16 residues. The CDR3 protein is CASSPGDYSSTNEQFF. The CDR3 coding sequence is TGTGCCAGCAGCCCCGGGGACTACAGCTCGACCAATGAGCAGTTCTTC.

This clonotype was observed a few times. V and J are TRBV7-2 and TRBJ1-1; D may be TRBD1 (6 bases). This CDR3 has 16 residues. The V end lost 2 bases, the J end lost 1 base, and 14 bases lay between the germline ends. Germline V CDR1 and CDR2: SGHTA, FQGNSA. CDR3 sequence: CASSLKGGRGNTEAFF. The CDR3 DNA follows: TGTGCCAGCAGCTTAAAGGGGGGCAGGGGGAACACTGAAGCTTTCTTT.

This clonotype was counted only a few times. The rearrangement joins TRBV2 to TRBJ2-5, with 12 bases that match TRBD2. With 5 bases clipped from V and 2 bases from J, the junction kept 3 bases outside the gene matches. CDR1 and CDR2 from the germline V gene are SNHLY and FYNNEI. CDR3 length equals 15 residues. As DNA, the CDR3 is TGTGCCAGCAGTACTAGCGGGGGGACTCAAGAGACCCAGTACTTC. Translating it yields CASSTSGGTQETQYF.

There are many counts of this clonotype. The chain joins TRBV7-2 to TRBJ2-3; possibly TRBD2 for D (6 bases). V lost 5 bases and J 6 bases, leaving 24 bases between the germline ends. This CDR3 has 17 amino acids. Germline V lookup: CDR1 SGHTA, CDR2 FQGNSA. The CDR3 nucleotides are TGTGCCAGCAGCCCCACGACCAAGCAGAGGGGAGGTGATACGCAGTATTTT. It is translated as CASSPTTKQRGGDTQYF.

This rearrangement joins TRBV29-1 to TRBJ1-2, with D possibly matching TRBD1 (6 bases). The CDR3 covers 12 residues. Germline values: CDR1 SQVTM, CDR2 ANQGSEA. V was trimmed by 4 bases and J by 7 bases, leaving 13 bases between them. This chain's CDR3 is CSVVQGRSGYTF. CDR3 bases: TGCAGCGTTGTTCAGGGGCGGAGTGGCTACACCTTC.

This clonotype turned up a few times. The rearrangement uses TRBV25-1 and TRBJ2-7; 9 positions agree with TRBD1. The trim removed 4 bases at V and 1 base at J, leaving 5 bases unmatched. Germline V gene sequence: CDR1 MGHDK, CDR2 SYGVNS. The CDR3 is 15 amino acids. The CDR3 DNA follows: TGTGCCAGCAGTGGTTTTGGGACAGGGTCCTACGAGCAGTACTTC. Translation: CASSGFGTGSYEQYF.

V is TRBV20-1 and J is TRBJ2-7, with no clear D. The CDR3 sequence is 11 residues long. Germline lookup yields CDR1 DFQATT and CDR2 SNEGSKA (reference sequence). The germline V and J ends were trimmed by 1 base and 2 bases, with 3 bases remaining between them. The CDR3 protein is CSARGPYEQYF. DNA for the CDR3: TGCAGTGCTAGAGGACCCTACGAGCAGTACTTC.

About this clonotype itself: Given a much more abundant clone one base away, this may be a read error. V and J are TRBV7-8 and TRBJ2-3; 8 bases map to TRBD2. The germline V gene encodes CDR1 SGHVS and CDR2 FQNEAQ. This CDR3 has 14 residues. V was clipped by 4 bases and J by 4 bases; unmatched bases: 4. The CDR3 loop is CASSWGTSPDTQYF. CDR3 nucleotide sequence: TGTGCCAGCAGCTGGGGGACTAGTCCAGATACGCAGTATTTT.

For this clonotype: One end of the junction fails to match germline, which may point to a read error. The rearrangement uses TRBV7-2 and TRBJ1-6, with a possible D match to TRBD1 (5 bases). Germline V gene sequence: CDR1 SGHTA, CDR2 FQGNSA. CDR3 length equals 14 residues. CDR3 sequence reads: CASSPRGYNSTLHF. DNA of the CDR3: TGTGCCAGCAGCCCACGGGGGTATAATTCAACCCTCCACTTT.

This clonotype was detected many times. The chain recombines TRBV7-6 with TRBJ1-3, with D uncertain. V lost 4 bases to trimming and J lost 0 bases, with 10 bases between them. CDR1 SGHVS and CDR2 FNYEAQ come from the germline V gene. The CDR3 has 15 amino acids. CDR3 loop: CASSSGPSSGNTIYF. CDR3 sequence (DNA): TGTGCCAGCAGCTCCGGACCCAGCTCTGGAAACACCATATATTTT.

In this sample, this clonotype turned up many times. The chain links TRBV7-2 to TRBJ1-3; the D gene is possibly TRBD1 (6 bases). V shed 1 base and J shed 4 bases, with 17 bases lying between them. The CDR3 consists of 17 residues. The germline gives CDR1 SGHTA, CDR2 FQGNSA. DNA for the CDR3: TGTGCCAGCAGCTTAGGCAGGCGGGGGCCGGTGGGAAACACCATATATTTT. It specifies CASSLGRRGPVGNTIYF.

This chain links TRBV19 with TRBJ1-1; 7 positions agree with TRBD1. Germline CDR1 and CDR2: LNHDA and SQIVND (reference sequence). The trim removed 5 bases at V and 4 bases at J, leaving 7 bases unmatched. The length of the CDR3 is 14 residues. The CDR3 region has the DNA TGTGCCAGTAGTCCTACCGGGACAGTCACTGAAGCTTTCTTT. Translating gives CASSPTGTVTEAFF.

The chain recombines TRBV10-3 with TRBJ2-3; D is ambiguous. V was cut by 11 bases and J by 4 bases, with 13 bases left in between. The CDR3 has 12 amino acids. In germline, CDR1 is ENHRY, CDR2 SYGVKD. The CDR3, as DNA: TGTGCCGTAATGCGTGACGCAGATACGCAGTATTTT. Translation gives CAVMRDADTQYF.

This clonotype was recorded only once. A much larger clone lies a single base off, so this may be a read error. The chain couples TRBV2 to TRBJ2-7; a weak D match, TRBD1 (6 bases). Trimming shortened V by 6 bases and J by 2 bases, and 17 bases separated the two germline ends. This CDR3 is built from 15 residues. In germline, CDR1 is SNHLY, CDR2 FYNNEI. CDR3 DNA sequence: TGTGCCAGCAGCCCCCGGACAGACAGGACCTACGAGCAGTACTTC. Its protein product is CASSPRTDRTYEQYF.

This clonotype came up many times. The chain has TRBV5-4 and TRBJ1-6; tentative D call: TRBD1 (6 bases). The CDR3 totals 16 residues. Germline V CDR1 and CDR2: SGHNT, YYREEE (reference sequence). Trimming left V 0 bases short and J 10 bases short, with 17 bases between. The CDR3 DNA reads as TGTGCCAGCAGCTTGGACAGGGCTTCTAACAGCTCACCCCTCCACTTT. This translates into CASSLDRASNSSPLHF.

The chain combines TRBV20-1 with TRBJ1-5; D gene uncertain. This CDR3 is built from 15 residues. Trimming pared 6 bases from V and 4 bases from J, leaving 19 bases between. In germline, CDR1 is DFQATT, CDR2 SNEGSKA (reference sequence). This CDR3 reads CSAADPSTPNQPQHF. DNA for the CDR3: TGCAGTGCCGCGGATCCTTCAACGCCGAATCAGCCCCAGCATTTT.

This clonotype occurred a few times. The chain recombines TRBV27 with TRBJ1-6, with D unresolved. The CDR3 extends over 13 amino acids. In germline, CDR1 is MNHEY, CDR2 SMNVEV (reference sequence). The V and J ends lost 1 base and 10 bases respectively, with 8 bases between them. CDR3 coding DNA: TGTGCCAGCAGTTTATATAGTGTATCACCCCTCCACTTT. Its protein is CASSLYSVSPLHF.

The V and J genes are TRBV27 and TRBJ2-1, with 8 bases aligning to TRBD2. Germline V gene sequence: CDR1 MNHEY, CDR2 SMNVEV (reference sequence). With 2 bases clipped from V and 5 bases from J, the junction kept 8 bases outside the gene matches. CDR3 length: 16 amino acids. This CDR3 reads CASSLRGGGRNNEQFF. CDR3 nucleotides: TGTGCCAGCAGTTTAAGGGGCGGGGGGAGGAACAATGAGCAGTTCTTC.

V is TRBV27 and J is TRBJ2-1, with a weak D call TRBD1 (5 bases). The CDR3 spans 14 residues. The V end was cut by 5 bases, the J end by 6 bases, with 14 bases between. The germline CDR1 and CDR2 sequences are MNHEY and SMNVEV (reference sequence). CDR3 sequence: CASSPRQTVNEQFF. The DNA for the CDR3 is TGTGCCAGCAGTCCCCGTCAGACAGTCAATGAGCAGTTCTTC.

This clonotype was observed a handful of times. V usage is TRBV4-3 and J usage is TRBJ2-2; 7 bases are shared with TRBD1. The germline gives CDR1 LGHNA, CDR2 YSLEER. CDR3 size: 17 residues. V dropped 0 bases and J dropped 5; count of bases not matched to a gene: 9. The CDR3 region is CASSQDWATGWTGELFF. The CDR3 DNA sequence: TGCGCCAGCAGCCAAGATTGGGCGACAGGGTGGACCGGGGAGCTGTTTTTT.

V and J are TRBV7-3 and TRBJ1-3, with 7 nucleotides matching TRBD1. This CDR3 is built from 16 residues. V shed 5 bases and J 3 bases; nucleotides not matched to a gene: 10. Germline V CDR1 and CDR2: SGHTA, FQGTGA. For the CDR3, the DNA is TGTGCCAGCAGCCAGTACCCCGGGACAGATGGAAACACCATATATTTT. Translation gives CASSQYPGTDGNTIYF.

This clonotype turned up a few times. The V and J genes are TRBV28 and TRBJ2-3; 7 bases map to TRBD2. There are 16 residues in the CDR3. V was pared by 8 bases and J by 3 bases, with 14 bases of the junction left unmatched. CDR1 is MDHEN and CDR2 is SYDVKM in the germline V gene. The CDR3 region has the DNA TGTGCCAGCCCACCAGCCGGGGGGTTGGGAACAGATACGCAGTATTTT. As protein: CASPPAGGLGTDTQYF.

Points on this clonotype: The conserved phenylalanine or tryptophan is not found at the CDR3 terminus, so this likely reflects a read error. CDR3 residues: CASSPPPDRGGAETQYL. The CDR3 coding sequence is TGTGCCAGCAGTCCACCCCCCGACAGGGGAGGAGCGGAGACCCAGTACTTA. The chain is built from TRBV27 and TRBJ2-5; 8 nucleotides line up with TRBD1. Per the germline V gene, CDR1 is MNHEY and CDR2 is SMNVEV (reference sequence). There are 17 residues in the CDR3. V trimming: 5 bases; J trimming: 5 bases; junction bases outside the gene matches: 16.